This T cell receptor (beta chain) comes out of a study of blood T cell repertoires in COVID-19. Profiling relied on immunoSEQ multiplex PCR, and the TCRdb table lists in-frame clones only, not all of them. The sample yields about 160,000 clones, almost 85% seen once. This clone has just a few counts. Germline assignment: CDR1 MNHNY and CDR2 SVGAGI (reference sequence). Trimming pared 8 bases from V and 3 bases from J, leaving 12 bases between. This CDR3 comprises 13 residues. The genes are TRBV6-6 and TRBJ2-3; tentatively, D is TRBD2 (5 bases). Sequencing input: peripheral blood. This clonotype was obtained from a human donor with acute or convalescent COVID-19. The donor label of this sample is uncertain. Here the CDR3 DNA reads TGTGCCAGCCGTCCCGGGGAGACAGATACGCAGTATTTT. Its protein is CASRPGETDTQYF.